This TCR beta chain was captured in a study of regulatory T cells in long-lasting Graves disease. Trimming removed 0 bases from V and 2 bases from J, with 13 bases in between. CDR1 MNHEY and CDR2 SVGAGI come from the germline V gene. CDR3 length equals 16 residues. Study-wide findings and caveats: There was favoring of TRBV28, TRBJ1-2 and TRBJ2-5 in persistent disease. For persistent Graves' patients, TCR diversity was lower than for newly diagnosed ones.

To make TCR beta libraries, researchers used iRepertoire HTBI primers and Arm-PCR of CDR3 regions. As originally analysed: Across samples, 62 TRBV and about 13 TRBJ segments were found. TCRdb processed the multiplex PCR reads anew with MiXCR; each CDR3 protein has one entry. The V and J calls, along with clone size, are taken from TCRdb and not from the paper's own processing. The data contain more than 350,000 distinct CDR3 sequences, 21% of them singletons. Time point defined: persistent/refractory GD, antithyroid drugs over 5 years with positive TRAb. From PBMCs, RNA was extracted and then used to make the TCR library. One endocrinology department in Xi'an, China, was where patients came from. This clonotype occurred many times. Its antigen is unidentified.

Sample: peripheral blood mononuclear cells (PBMCs), taken when the disease was refractory, from a patient treated with antithyroid drugs. This receptor was obtained from a female donor with Graves disease. V is TRBV6-5 and J is TRBJ1-1; D remains unclear. Here the CDR3 DNA reads TGTGCCAGCAGTTACTCGCCCCAAGGGCCCAACACTGAAGCTTTCTTT. It is translated as CASSYSPQGPNTEAFF.